Presented here are 21 T cell receptor beta chains from one specimen sequenced in a study of CD8 T cells in ankylosing spondylitis. TCRdb used MiXCR to reprocess the 5' RACE reads, holding one entry per CDR3 protein. The top ten hold roughly 7.3% of the sample, which has about 260,000 distinct CDR3 sequences, 20% seen once. Sequenced: blood, either unsorted or a sorted T cell fraction (not recorded which). Source of these receptors: a male donor with ankylosing spondylitis or in good health (not recorded which).

This clonotype came up many times. CDR3 bases: TGTGCCAGCAGTATAGACAGTAACTATGGCTACACCTTC. Translated, it gives CASSIDSNYGYTF. V is TRBV12-3 or TRBV12-4 and J is TRBJ1-2; maybe TRBD1 (5 bases). The ends were cut back, 5 bases at V and 1 base at J, with 8 bases in the middle. This CDR3 is 13 amino acids long.

Only a few counts were recorded for this clonotype. V gene TRBV6-1 combines with J gene TRBJ1-1, with 8 bases aligning to TRBD1. Looked up from germline, CDR1 is MNHNS and CDR2 is SASEGT. The CDR3 is 14 residues long. Trimming cost V 7 bases and J 1 base; bases outside gene matches: 5. CDR3 sequence reads: CASTRTGPNTEAFF. CDR3 nucleotide sequence: TGTGCCAGCACCCGGACAGGGCCGAACACTGAAGCTTTCTTT.

This clonotype was seen ten or more times. The chain has TRBV2 and TRBJ1-5, with TRBD1 identical over 8 bases. CDR1 and CDR2 from the germline V gene are SNHLY and FYNNEI. The CDR3 consists of 13 residues. J lost 6 bases, V lost 5 bases, and 3 bases had no gene match. CDR3 amino acids: CASSQGAGQPQHF. Here the CDR3 DNA reads TGTGCCAGCAGTCAGGGGGCGGGTCAGCCCCAGCATTTT.

This clonotype was seen a few times. The CDR3 DNA reads as TGTGCCAGCAGCTTGTTGTCCGGGACAGGGCATGAAAAACTGTTTTTT. It encodes CASSLLSGTGHEKLFF. V and J are TRBV5-6 and TRBJ1-4, with TRBD1 matching 9 bases. V lost 1 base to trimming and J lost 6 bases; unmatched junction nucleotides: 7. The CDR3 contains 16 residues. CDR1 SGHDT and CDR2 YYEEEE come from the germline V gene.

This clonotype was counted a few times. This chain uses TRBV28 with TRBJ1-2, with 7 nucleotides matching TRBD1. The length of the CDR3 is 15 residues. Germline loops: CDR1 MDHEN, CDR2 SYDVKM. V lost 6 bases and J lost 4; bases outside the gene matches: 11. CDR3 coding DNA: TGTGCCAGCAGCCCTATTGGACAGGCCTCCTATGGCTACACCTTC. Encoded protein: CASSPIGQASYGYTF.

Concerning this clonotype: This could be a read error, since a much larger clone is one nucleotide away. The V call is TRBV12-3 or TRBV12-4, the J call TRBJ1-6; D not resolved. The CDR3 covers 13 residues. V was trimmed by 5 bases and J by 8 bases, leaving 10 bases between them. The CDR3 loop is CASSGIGYSPLHF. The CDR3 nucleotides read TGTGCCAGCAGTGGGATAGGTTATTCACCCCTCCACTTT.

The chain employs TRBV10-3 and TRBJ2-5; D tentatively fits TRBD1 or TRBD2 (5 bases each). Germline loops: CDR1 ENHRY, CDR2 SYGVKD. The CDR3 has 16 residues. Trimming stripped 4 bases from V and 0 bases from J, with 15 bases between. As DNA, the CDR3 is TGTGCCATCAGTGCCCAGATTGGGGGATACCAAGAGACCCAGTACTTC. Amino acids: CAISAQIGGYQETQYF.

This clonotype has only a few counts. This chain joins TRBV20-1 and TRBJ2-3; the match to TRBD2 covers 9 bases. V lost 0 bases to trimming and J lost 4 bases; unmatched junction nucleotides: 2. This CDR3 spans 14 amino acids. Looked up from germline, CDR1 is DFQATT and CDR2 is SNEGSKA (reference sequence). CDR3 nucleotides: TGCAGTGCTAGAGAGGGACTAGCCGCAGATACGCAGTATTTT. Translating gives CSAREGLAADTQYF.

This clonotype has at least ten counts. V and J are TRBV5-1 and TRBJ1-1; D ambiguous. The germline gives CDR1 SGHRS, CDR2 YFSETQ. CDR3 size: 13 residues. The V gene lost 2 bases and the J gene lost 3 bases, with 8 bases spanning the gap. In nucleotides, the CDR3 is TGCGCCAGCAGCTTCGACTGGGACACTGAAGCTTTCTTT. It encodes CASSFDWDTEAFF.

The chain combines TRBV12-3 or TRBV12-4 with TRBJ2-5; either TRBD1 or TRBD2 may fit D (5 bases each). The CDR3 is made up of 15 amino acids. V lost 4 bases, J lost 5 bases, and 17 bases lay in between. The CDR3 spells CASSSTGTRVETQYF. Here the CDR3 DNA reads TGTGCCAGCAGTTCGACCGGGACGAGGGTGGAGACCCAGTACTTC.

The table lists this clonotype with a few counts. The chain links TRBV5-1 to TRBJ2-2; 9 nucleotides line up with TRBD1. The trim removed 5 bases at V and 3 bases at J, leaving 5 bases unmatched. The CDR3 consists of 15 residues. CDR1 is SGHRS and CDR2 is YFSETQ in the germline V gene. CDR3 nucleotide sequence: TGCGCCAGCAGTTATCGGACAGGGGACACCGGGGAGCTGTTTTTT. Amino acid sequence: CASSYRTGDTGELFF.

This clonotype occurred a few times. This rearrangement joins TRBV11-1 to TRBJ2-1, with 13 bases fitting TRBD2. Per the germline V gene, CDR1 is SGHAT and CDR2 is FQDESV (reference sequence). This CDR3 spans 19 amino acids. Trimming cost V 5 bases and J 1 base; bases outside gene matches: 11. The CDR3 bases are TGTGCCAGCAGCCCGTTCGGACGACTAGCGGGAGGATCCTACAATGAGCAGTTCTTC. Protein: CASSPFGRLAGGSYNEQFF.

The genes are TRBV2 and TRBJ2-1; TRBD2 matches at 10 bases. The V gene's germline CDR1 is SNHLY and CDR2 FYNNEI. Losses at the gene ends were 3 bases for V and 8 bases for J; bases not matched to a gene: 7. This CDR3 contains 15 residues. CDR3 sequence: CASSDLAGVVDEQFF. The CDR3 DNA sequence: TGTGCCAGCAGTGACCTAGCGGGGGTAGTGGATGAGCAGTTCTTC. The full variable domain, in which reference TRBV2 and TRBJ2-1 provide the parts outside the CDR3, is EPEVTQTPSHQVTQMGQEVILRCVPISNHLYFYWYRQILGQKVEFLVSFYNNEISEKSEIFDDQFSVERPDGSNFTLKIRSTKLEDSAMYFCASSDLAGVVDEQFFGPGTRLTVL.

This chain links TRBV30 with TRBJ2-1; D gene ambiguous. The CDR3 totals 16 residues. The germline gives CDR1 GTSNPN, CDR2 SVGIG (reference sequence). V lost 4 bases to trimming and J lost 0 bases, with 16 bases between them. CDR3 residues: CAWTLHEPSSYNEQFF. The CDR3 DNA is TGTGCCTGGACCTTACACGAGCCTTCCTCCTACAATGAGCAGTTCTTC.

The table lists this clonotype with a few counts. The gene calls are TRBV5-1 and TRBJ1-3, with a possible D match to TRBD1 (5 bases). Germline V gives CDR1 SGHRS, CDR2 YFSETQ. The V end lost 5 bases, the J end lost 0 bases, and 9 bases lay between the germline ends. CDR3 length equals 14 residues. CDR3 sequence: CASRSGDSGNTIYF. CDR3 DNA sequence: TGCGCCAGCAGGTCGGGGGACTCTGGAAACACCATATATTTT.

This clonotype showed up just a few times. V and J are TRBV20-1 and TRBJ2-1, with TRBD1 matching over 9 bases. Losses at the gene ends were 0 bases for V and 6 bases for J; bases not matched to a gene: 6. The germline gives CDR1 DFQATT, CDR2 SNEGSKA (reference sequence). There are 15 residues in the CDR3. The CDR3 sequence is CSARDYPDRGNEQFF. CDR3 DNA: TGCAGTGCTAGAGACTATCCGGACAGGGGCAATGAGCAGTTCTTC.

V usage is TRBV6-8 and J usage is TRBJ2-1; D is unclear. The germline CDR1 and CDR2 sequences are MNHGY and SAAAGT. The CDR3 is made up of 12 amino acids. The ends were cut back, 4 bases at V and 7 bases at J, with 8 bases in the middle. Written as DNA, the CDR3 is TGTGCCAGCAGTTTCAGGTCAAATGAGCAGTTCTTC. It translates to CASSFRSNEQFF.

The CDR3 DNA follows: TGTGCCAGCAGCCAAGTTAGAGGGGTTGTGTACGTC. This translates into CASSQVRGVVYV. The rearrangement links TRBV3-1 to TRBJ2-7; D may correspond to TRBD1 or TRBD2 (5 bases each). The CDR3 totals 12 residues. Germline lookup yields CDR1 LGHDT and CDR2 YNNKEL (reference sequence). V dropped 1 base and J dropped 12 bases, with 13 bases sitting between them.

Remarks on this clonotype: At one of its ends the junction is not consistent with the germline gene, which may arise from a read error. The J gene is TRBJ1-5, the V gene TRBV12-3 or TRBV12-4, with unresolved D. The DNA matches TRBJ2-3 better at its end, which makes the J call doubtful. The CDR3 length is 12 residues. This chain's CDR3 is CTSSGSAQPQYF. The CDR3 DNA reads TGTACCAGCTCCGGGTCAGCTCAGCCCCAGTATTTT.

The chain couples TRBV5-5 to TRBJ2-1; D uncertain. Trimming pared 4 bases from V and 9 bases from J, leaving 11 bases between. CDR3 size: 12 residues. Per the germline V gene, CDR1 is SGHKS and CDR2 is YYEKEE (reference sequence). CDR3 sequence reads: CASSPVGPEQFF. The CDR3 nucleotides read TGTGCCAGCAGCCCAGTAGGCCCTGAGCAGTTCTTC.

The chain employs TRBV30 and TRBJ2-3; D is possibly TRBD2 (6 bases). Per germline, CDR1 GTSNPN and CDR2 SVGIG (reference sequence). This CDR3 is 16 amino acids long. Trimming removed 1 base at V and 2 bases at J, with 16 bases between. The CDR3 is CAWSALADSFTDTQYF. The CDR3 bases are TGTGCCTGGAGTGCTTTAGCGGACTCCTTCACAGATACGCAGTATTTT.